This T cell receptor (beta chain) was sequenced during a study of T cell repertoires in cytomegalovirus infection. Each CDR3 protein gets one entry after TCRdb re-called the reads with MiXCR. The repertoire holds about 470,000 distinct CDR3 sequences, with roughly 46% as singletons. Germline V lookup: CDR1 ENHRY, CDR2 SYGVKD. This CDR3 contains 13 residues. Trimming took 0 bases from V and 3 from J, leaving 5 bases between them. Of note for this clonotype: Its cognate antigen is unknown.

The receptor's source is a human donor in good health (CMV status not recorded). Some clones in this sample may be carry-over from other donors' samples. The sample consisted of cultured PBMCs, taken from culture after CMV antigen stimulation. The J gene is TRBJ1-1, the V gene TRBV10-3, with D unresolved. The CDR3 loop is CAISESGDTEAFF. CDR3 in DNA: TGTGCCATCAGTGAGTCTGGGGACACTGAAGCTTTCTTT.